In this sample, the clone carrying this T cell receptor beta chain turned up many times. Its cognate antigen is unknown. Isolation per sample recovered at least 7 million PBMCs. No fewer than 5 micrograms of total RNA were isolated from every sample. The source of the sample is a study of blood T cells in healthy people across ages. V was clipped by 3 bases and J by 0 bases, with 16 bases between them. There are 17 residues in the CDR3. Germline loops: CDR1 SNHLY, CDR2 FYNNEI. Findings of the study overall: One million T cells yielded diversity estimates that were considered underestimates.

Through a sample-barcoded 5' primer and a J-beta primer mix, a second PCR was run for roughly 6 to 11 cycles. Tags on each cDNA molecule came from a template-switch adaptor with 12 random nucleotides. TCRdb recomputed calls from the 5' RACE reads with MiXCR, one row per CDR3 protein. Of 630,000 or so distinct CDR3 sequences listed, approximately 29% are singletons. The sequenced sample was blood. This clonotype was sampled from a woman older than 75 in good health. This rearrangement joins TRBV2 to TRBJ2-3; D is unresolved. CDR3: CASSDYGLRVSTDTQYF. CDR3 nucleotide sequence: TGTGCCAGCAGTGATTACGGTCTCAGAGTTAGCACAGATACGCAGTATTTT. Combining the CDR3 with reference TRBV2 and TRBJ2-3 gives the whole variable domain EPEVTQTPSHQVTQMGQEVILRCVPISNHLYFYWYRQILGQKVEFLVSFYNNEISEKSEIFDDQFSVERPDGSNFTLKIRSTKLEDSAMYFCASSDYGLRVSTDTQYFGPGTRLTVL.